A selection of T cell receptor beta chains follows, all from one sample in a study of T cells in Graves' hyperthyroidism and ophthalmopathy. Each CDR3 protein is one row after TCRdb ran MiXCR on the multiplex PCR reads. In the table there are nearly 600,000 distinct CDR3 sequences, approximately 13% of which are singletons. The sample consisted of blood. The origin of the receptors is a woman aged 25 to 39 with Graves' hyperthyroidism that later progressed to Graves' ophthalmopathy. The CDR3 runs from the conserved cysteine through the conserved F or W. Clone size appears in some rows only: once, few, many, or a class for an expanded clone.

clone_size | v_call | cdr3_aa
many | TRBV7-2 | CATAQDSGNTIYF
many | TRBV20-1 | CSARGQYNSPLHF
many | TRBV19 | CASSRDLGTEAFF
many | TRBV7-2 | CASSSYGGWRANTGELFF
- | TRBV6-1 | CASSAQRGNTEAFF
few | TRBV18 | CASSPPEGHSYEQYF
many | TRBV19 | CASWTDYGYTF
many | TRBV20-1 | CSALGQGDQPQHF
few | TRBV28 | CASSLWGGDPGTPSYEQYF
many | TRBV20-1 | CSARTSNTGELFF
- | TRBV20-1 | CSARDLTGGSREQYF
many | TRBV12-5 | CASGLIPGTGIPRLYGYTF
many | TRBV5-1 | CASSSRQGRGDGYTF
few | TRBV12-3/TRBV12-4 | CASRQGENQPQHF
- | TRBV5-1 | CASSQDRSIDNQPQHF
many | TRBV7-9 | CASSYRDGSYEQYF
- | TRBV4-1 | CASSQGRGRFDEQYF
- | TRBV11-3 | CASSLGDTTTDTQYF
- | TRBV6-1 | CASNTDILGQETQYF
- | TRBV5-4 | CASSLGTGEAYEQYF
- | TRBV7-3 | CASSPLPRENTGELFF
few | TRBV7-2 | CASRPSGGNTGELFF
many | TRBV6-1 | CASSEGTGLQAFF
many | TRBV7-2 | CASSLGLAGGPAKNIQYF
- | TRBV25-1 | CASSELGNNEQFF
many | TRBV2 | CASSRTGDQPQHF
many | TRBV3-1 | CASSYPGQGGEKLFF
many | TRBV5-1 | CASSLSGTGNTIYF
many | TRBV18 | CASSNRDSYGYTF
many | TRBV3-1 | CASSPLGGVDSPLHF
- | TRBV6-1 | CASIFSSGANVLTF
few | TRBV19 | CASRAPTGVYEQYF
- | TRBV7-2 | CASSLAQGAAYGYTF
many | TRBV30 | CAWILLAAGAETQYF
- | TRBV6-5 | CASSCDGLAYATGAFF
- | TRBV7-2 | CASLEAGTSSYNEQFF
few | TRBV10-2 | CAGRGLAGNTGELFF
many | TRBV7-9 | CASSRQGETGNTIYF
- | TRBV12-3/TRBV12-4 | CASSIPLAGSETQYF
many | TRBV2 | CASSESGKGRADTQYF
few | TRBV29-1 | CSVAGRGTEAFF
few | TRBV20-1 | CSATGTSVGNEQFF
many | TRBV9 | CASSTDLGTGVSEQYF
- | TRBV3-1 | CASSQESGGSYNSPLHF
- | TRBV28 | CASSFSVTVNYEQYF
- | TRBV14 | CASSDPTGYGYTF
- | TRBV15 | CATSRGLQGAYEQYF
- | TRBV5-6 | CASSSITRDGSYEQYF
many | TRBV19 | CASSTGTGGSPLHF
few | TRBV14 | CASSQDPLTSANTGELFF
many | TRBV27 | CASSSGGQGAFYEQYF
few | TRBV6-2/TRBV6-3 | CASSSQTPKQFF
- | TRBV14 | CASSRLVNSGANVLTF
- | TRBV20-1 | CSALDYGQFF
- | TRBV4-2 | CASSQDVGRATEAFF
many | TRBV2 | CASRETGAGANVLTF
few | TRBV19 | CASSFWGVIKDTGELFF